The following is a T cell receptor beta chain sequence with its context. The record originates from a study of T cell changes during pregnancy in multiple sclerosis. Germline V gene sequence: CDR1 MDHEN, CDR2 SYDVKM. The ends were cut back, 6 bases at V and 0 bases at J, with 12 bases in the middle. The CDR3 consists of 14 residues. Generated by immunoSEQ multiplex PCR, the TCRdb table keeps only in-frame clones and is missing some. The sample comprises around 41,000 clones, 91% of which are singletons, and roughly 0.45% rests with the top ten. This TCR came from a female donor in good health, enrolled as a control in a pregnancy study. The chain employs TRBV28 and TRBJ2-7; tentatively, D is TRBD2 (6 bases). The sample was CD4+ T cells from peripheral blood mononuclear cells, taken in the third trimester of pregnancy. The CDR3 loop reads CASRSSGHSYEQYF. CDR3 DNA: TGTGCCAGCAGGTCCAGCGGGCACTCCTACGAGCAGTACTTC.